This T cell receptor (beta chain) originates from a study of hypomethylating agent response in myelodysplastic syndrome. Study context: TET2 mutation, the most common, occurred in about 50% of the 11 patients. Roughly 6 patients responded with complete response or hematologic improvement; four or five did not.

This clone appeared a single time. Per the germline V gene, CDR1 is SGDLS and CDR2 is YYNGEE. The CDR3 has 13 amino acids. After removal of 3 bases from V and 6 bases from J, the junction contained 3 bases not matched to a gene. The assay was immunoSEQ multiplex PCR, and TCRdb's table has in-frame clones only and misses some. The table records approximately 1,200 clones, roughly 81% of them present only once. The rearrangement joins TRBV9 to TRBJ1-2, with TRBD1 identical over 9 bases. The sequencing here drew on bone marrow, taken before or after starting hypomethylating agent treatment for myelodysplastic syndrome (not recorded which). This receptor was obtained from a human donor with myelodysplastic syndrome. CDR3: CASSARTGDGYTF. CDR3 DNA: TGTGCCAGCAGCGCAAGGACAGGGGATGGCTACACCTTC.